This T cell receptor beta chain was recovered during a study of early T cells in non-severe SARS-CoV-2 infection (dated by TCRdb to about 2021). Describing the broader study: Because TCR sequencing relied on bulk RNA taken from unsorted whole blood, pairing of alpha and beta chains was not possible.

Set within a cohort of healthcare workers in London, UK, this nested case-control study involved weekly PCR testing of nasopharyngeal swabs along with blood sampling. Healthcare workers were enrolled in the week of the UK lockdown, from 23 to 31 March 2020, and were followed every week for up to roughly 16 weeks. Libraries were made using 5' RACE. The sequencing machine was a NextSeq 500. The TCR library protocol attached unique molecular identifiers to individual cDNA molecules to correct for sequencing error and PCR bias. Both TCR alpha and beta chains were sequenced, and tight co-correlation was observed between alpha and beta sequence abundances in each sample. In the source study's methods: V gene, J gene and CDR3 annotation of TCR sequences was performed with Decombinator V4. Expanded TCRs were defined as changing significantly between any two time points under a Poisson model with p below 0.0001. TCR abundances were normalised to the total number of TCRs sequenced in each sample and reported as counts per million. MAIT TCRs were defined by TRAV1-2 paired with TRAJ12, TRAJ20 or TRAJ33, and iNKT TCRs by TRAV10 paired with TRAJ18. A search of VDJdb, accessed on 1 November 2021, was run for TCRs annotated to CMV, EBV and SARS-CoV-2, with TCRs annotated for multiple antigens excluded. TCRdb itself trimmed the public reads at Q25 with fastp, ran MiXCR and retained productive beta chains. Each entry is one CDR3 protein sequence, shown with its most common DNA and genes. The V and J calls reflect TCRdb's pipeline rather than the authors' work. The sample table lists around 30,000 distinct CDR3 sequences, less than 8% of them with a count of one. The top ten constitute around 8% of the sample.

V lost 0 bases and J lost 7 bases; the stretch between them is 6 bases long. The CDR3, from cysteine to phenylalanine, totals 12 residues. Only CDR3 DNA is held: 36 bases, read in frame from base 1. Sequences SGHTA (CDR1) and FQGNSA (CDR2) are obtained from the germline V gene. The full study reports these points: VDJdb matching was skewed toward anti-spike CD8 responses and likely underestimated virus-specific expansions, missing private and CD4 specificities.

The sample holds a few counts of this clonotype. What antigen it recognizes has not been identified. Per-base quality was not reported, and no clone a single base away is much larger than it. The origin of this receptor is an adult who was a healthcare worker with PCR-confirmed SARS-CoV-2 infection or an uninfected control (not recorded which). Recombination joined TRBV7-2 with TRBJ1-2; no D segment can be confidently identified. Sequencing was done on a sample of whole blood. The CDR3 region has the sequence CASSLAGAGYTF. Here is the DNA: TGTGCCAGCAGCTTAGCAGGAGCTGGCTACACCTTC. Joined to the reference TRBV7-2 and TRBJ1-2 proteins, this CDR3 gives the full variable domain: GAGVSQSPSNKVTEKGKDVELRCDPISGHTALYWYRQSLGQGLEFLIYFQGNSAPDKSGLPSDRFSAERTGGSVSTLTIQRTQQEDSAVYLCASSLAGAGYTFGSGTRLTVV.